These 16 T cell receptor beta chains were sequenced from one sample in a study of chemoradiotherapy in HPV16-positive cancers. Produced via immunoSEQ multiplex PCR; TCRdb's table is partial and in-frame only. This sample has roughly 13,000 clones, with roughly 90% found just once. This specimen was tumor tissue, taken from a patient who underwent chemoradiotherapy. The receptors originated from a human donor with HPV-associated anogenital cancer.

This sequence joins TRBV18 and TRBJ2-2; 8 bases line up with TRBD2. The CDR3 is 16 residues long. V shed 4 bases and J 0 bases; nucleotides not matched to a gene: 4. Germline CDR1 is KGHSH and CDR2 is LQKENI. Here the CDR3 reads CASSLQGLANTGELFF. CDR3 nucleotide sequence: TGTGCCAGCTCACTACAGGGACTAGCGAACACCGGGGAGCTGTTTTTT.

The J gene is TRBJ2-1, the V gene TRBV6-6; D is undetermined. CDR1 is MNHNY and CDR2 is SVGAGI in the germline V gene (reference sequence). The CDR3 sequence is 11 residues long. V lost 0 bases to trimming and J lost 9 bases, with 3 bases between them. CDR3 sequence reads: CASSYSLEQFF. CDR3 sequence (DNA): TGTGCCAGCAGTTACTCCCTTGAGCAGTTCTTC.

The CDR3 loop is CACYPINYGYTF. CDR3 DNA: TGTGCCTGCTACCCGATTAACTATGGCTACACCTTC. J is TRBJ1-2 and V is TRBV30, with D uncertain. CDR1 is GTSNPN and CDR2 is SVGIG in the germline V gene (reference sequence). V was clipped by 6 bases and J by 1 base, with 9 bases between them. CDR3 size: 12 residues.

The rearrangement joins TRBV7-9 to TRBJ2-1; TRBD1 might be the D (5 bases). V lost 5 bases and J 9 bases, leaving 14 bases between the germline ends. This CDR3 is built from 13 residues. Per germline, CDR1 SEHNR and CDR2 FQNEAQ (reference sequence). CDR3 sequence (DNA): TGTGCCAGCAGCGCCATGACAGCAGGTGAGCAGTTCTTC. Amino acid sequence: CASSAMTAGEQFF.

The rearrangement uses TRBV10-3 and TRBJ2-3, with 8 bases fitting TRBD2. With V trimmed by 10 bases and J by 4 bases, 13 bases remained unmatched. Germline CDR1 is ENHRY and CDR2 is SYGVKD. The CDR3 runs to 15 residues. This CDR3 reads CATRAGEFNPDTQYF. CDR3 DNA: TGTGCCACCCGAGCGGGAGAGTTTAACCCAGATACGCAGTATTTT.

CDR3 bases: TGTGCCAGCAGCGGCGGAAGCTCTGGAAACACCATATATTTT. As protein: CASSGGSSGNTIYF. The rearrangement links TRBV7-6 to TRBJ1-3, with D unclear. Germline V CDR1 and CDR2: SGHVS, FNYEAQ. V lost 5 bases, J lost 0 bases, and 8 bases lay in between. This CDR3 has 14 amino acids.

V gene TRBV4-1 combines with J gene TRBJ1-4, with TRBD1 matching 9 bases. This CDR3 region has 17 residues. With 4 bases clipped from V and 12 bases from J, the junction kept 18 bases outside the gene matches. Germline V CDR1 and CDR2: MGHRA, YSYEKL. Here the CDR3 reads CASSRRDRELRGGELFF. In DNA, the CDR3 is TGCGCCAGCAGCCGTAGGGACAGGGAGTTACGGGGGGGGGAACTGTTTTTT.

The rearrangement joins TRBV6-6 to TRBJ1-2; TRBD1 aligns across 8 bases. The CDR3 runs to 15 residues. V dropped 8 bases and J dropped 6; count of bases not matched to a gene: 14. CDR1 is MNHNY, CDR2 SVGAGI, per germline (reference sequence). CDR3 residues: CASLRAPGQAHGYTF. The CDR3 bases are TGTGCCAGCCTTCGGGCCCCGGGACAGGCTCATGGCTACACCTTC.

The chain is built from TRBV19 and TRBJ1-1; D may be TRBD1 (5 bases). The CDR3 contains 15 residues. Germline CDR1 is LNHDA and CDR2 is SQIVND (reference sequence). Trimming removed 10 bases at V and 3 bases at J, with 21 bases between. The CDR3 DNA follows: TGTGCCACTACCAGGACATCCCGAGGGGACACTGAAGCTTTCTTT. It is translated as CATTRTSRGDTEAFF.

The rearrangement links TRBV2 to TRBJ2-3; possibly TRBD2 for D (5 bases). Germline V gene data show CDR1 as SNHLY and CDR2 as FYNNEI. The V end was cut by 6 bases, the J end by 4 bases, with 8 bases between. The CDR3 totals 12 residues. CDR3 in amino acids: CASSSEADTQYF. In nucleotides, the CDR3 is TGTGCCAGCAGCTCGGAGGCAGATACGCAGTATTTT.

The V call is TRBV9, the J call TRBJ2-2; no definite D call. V shed 0 bases and J shed 6 bases, with 9 bases lying between them. Germline V gene sequence: CDR1 SGDLS, CDR2 YYNGEE. The CDR3 is 14 residues long. The CDR3 spells CASSVASRAGELFF. The CDR3 coding sequence is TGTGCCAGCAGCGTAGCGTCCCGGGCCGGGGAGCTGTTTTTT.

This clone was observed a single time. This rearrangement joins TRBV29-1 to TRBJ2-1; perhaps TRBD2 as D (5 bases). The CDR3 is made up of 15 amino acids. Trimming shortened V by 7 bases and J by 0 bases, and 16 bases separated the two germline ends. Per the germline V gene, CDR1 is SQVTM and CDR2 is ANQGSEA. CDR3 coding DNA: TGCAGCGCTTCGCTAGGAGGTGGCTCCTACAATGAGCAGTTCTTC. Protein sequence: CSASLGGGSYNEQFF.

This CDR3 is CASSSIQMKGQPQHF. The CDR3 region has the DNA TGTGCCAGCAGCTCCATACAGATGAAGGGTCAGCCCCAGCATTTT. This sequence joins TRBV7-8 and TRBJ1-5; D gene ambiguous. In germline, CDR1 is SGHVS, CDR2 FQNEAQ. The CDR3 contains 15 residues. V was cut by 4 bases and J by 6 bases, with 16 bases left in between.

The chain employs TRBV30 and TRBJ1-1; no firm D call. CDR1 is GTSNPN and CDR2 is SVGIG in the germline V gene (reference sequence). The CDR3 contains 13 residues. Trimming cost V 2 bases and J 2 bases, with 9 bases left between them. The CDR3 spells CAWSFGENTEAFF. CDR3 bases: TGTGCCTGGAGTTTTGGGGAAAACACTGAAGCTTTCTTT.

J is TRBJ2-5 and V is TRBV15; D is uncertain. The CDR3 extends over 12 amino acids. Germline assignment: CDR1 LNHNV and CDR2 YYDKDF (reference sequence). V shed 3 bases and J shed 4 bases, with 6 bases lying between them. As DNA, the CDR3 is TGTGCCACCAGCAGGACTGGAGAGACCCAGTACTTC. This sequence encodes CATSRTGETQYF.

The J gene is TRBJ2-1, the V gene TRBV5-1, with 9 positions matching TRBD2. Germline CDR1 SGHRS, CDR2 YFSETQ. J was trimmed by 9 bases and V by 3 bases; bases with no gene match: 7. The CDR3 extends over 14 amino acids. This CDR3 is CASSSVAGASEQFF. CDR3 bases: TGCGCCAGCAGCTCCGTAGCGGGAGCTAGTGAGCAGTTCTTC.